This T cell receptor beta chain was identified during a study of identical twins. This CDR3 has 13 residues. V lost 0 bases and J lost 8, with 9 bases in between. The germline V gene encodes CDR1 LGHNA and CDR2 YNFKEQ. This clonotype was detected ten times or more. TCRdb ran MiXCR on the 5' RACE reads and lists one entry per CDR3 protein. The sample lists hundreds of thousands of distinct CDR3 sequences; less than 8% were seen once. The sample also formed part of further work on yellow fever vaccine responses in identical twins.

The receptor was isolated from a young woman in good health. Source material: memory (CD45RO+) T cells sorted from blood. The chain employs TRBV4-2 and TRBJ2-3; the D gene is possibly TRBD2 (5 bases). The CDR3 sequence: CASSQDLRGTQYF. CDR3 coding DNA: TGTGCCAGCAGCCAAGATCTTCGGGGTACGCAGTATTTT.